Given below is one T cell receptor (beta chain) in context. TCRdb processed the RT-PCR reads anew with MiXCR; each CDR3 protein has one entry. This sample carries about 23,000 distinct CDR3 sequences, around 28% of them seen once, and the ten largest clones take nearly 50%. This sample was included in a study of patients and donors after allogeneic stem cell transplantation. The CDR3 is 15 residues long. Germline V gives CDR1 SGHKS, CDR2 YYEKEE (reference sequence). Trimming took 0 bases from V and 1 from J, leaving 8 bases between them. The sequence derives from a human donor who was either an allogeneic HSCT recipient or a stem cell or donor lymphocyte infusion donor (not recorded which). It is not recorded whose cells these are; they may come from a transplant donor. The genes are TRBV5-5 and TRBJ2-1; D remains ambiguous. Sequenced sample: blood, either unsorted or a sorted T cell fraction (not recorded which). The CDR3 loop is CASSLDPESYNEQFF. In nucleotides, the CDR3 is TGTGCCAGCAGCTTGGACCCCGAGTCCTACAATGAGCAGTTCTTC. The full variable domain, rest sourced from reference TRBV5-5 and TRBJ2-1, is DAGVTQSPTHLIKTRGQQVTLRCSPISGHKSVSWYQQVLGQGPQFIFQYYEKEERGRGNFPDRFSARQFPNYSSELNVNALLLGDSALYLCASSLDPESYNEQFFGPGTRLTVL.